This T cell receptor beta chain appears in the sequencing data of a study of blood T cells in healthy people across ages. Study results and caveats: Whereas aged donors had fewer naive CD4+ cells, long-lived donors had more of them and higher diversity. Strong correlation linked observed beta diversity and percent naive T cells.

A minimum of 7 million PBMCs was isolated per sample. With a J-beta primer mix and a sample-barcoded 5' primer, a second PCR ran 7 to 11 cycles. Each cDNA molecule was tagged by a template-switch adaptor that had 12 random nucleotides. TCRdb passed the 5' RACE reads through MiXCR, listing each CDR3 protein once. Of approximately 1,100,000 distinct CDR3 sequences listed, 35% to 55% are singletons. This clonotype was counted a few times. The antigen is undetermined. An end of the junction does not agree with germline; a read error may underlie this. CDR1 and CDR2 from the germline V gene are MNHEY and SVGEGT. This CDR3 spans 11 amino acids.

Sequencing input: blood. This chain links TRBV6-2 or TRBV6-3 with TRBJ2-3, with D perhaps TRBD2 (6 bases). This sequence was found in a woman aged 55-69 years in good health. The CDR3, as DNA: TGTGTCAGCAGTTCCTCTGGGACTTTGTATTTT. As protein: CVSSSSGTLYF.